This section outlines one TCR beta chain sequence together with its context. Other DNA sequences from this sample encode an identical CDR3 as well. There are 15 residues in the CDR3. The V gene end was trimmed by 5 bases and the J gene end by 3 bases; junction bases not matched to a gene: 4. CDR1 and CDR2 (germline): SEHNR, FQNEAQ (reference sequence). This record comes from a study of T cell changes during pregnancy in multiple sclerosis. Using immunoSEQ multiplex PCR, the repertoire was profiled, and TCRdb retains in-frame clones only, with some absent. Of fewer than 90,000 clones in the sample, 90% to 95% were seen once.

The sample here was peripheral blood, taken after pregnancy. This receptor was obtained from a female donor in good health, enrolled as a control in a pregnancy study. The chain couples TRBV7-9 to TRBJ2-7; 13 positions agree with TRBD2. The CDR3 here is CASSPRTSGSYEQYF. The CDR3 nucleotides are TGTGCCAGCAGCCCGAGGACTAGCGGGAGCTACGAGCAGTACTTC.